This T cell receptor beta chain was identified in a study of T cells in pancreatic ductal adenocarcinoma (dated by TCRdb to the late 2010s). The study in broad terms: To learn about the adaptive T-cell response arising naturally, investigators profiled where tumor-infiltrating CD8+ T cells, together with suppressive cells, were located within resected pancreatic ductal adenocarcinoma, how abundant they were, and what qualities they showed. Overall study outcomes, separate from this receptor: There was no significant difference in T-cell clonality between tumor and blood, where mean clonality was approximately 0.1 for tumors and roughly 0.068 for blood. Because tumors are enriched in CD45RO+ effector T cells rather than naive T cells, which biases toward lower diversity, comparisons of clonality between tumor and blood may be biased. Because inoperable disease is present at presentation in most pancreatic cancer patients, the resected cohort was biased toward the minority with early-stage disease. Blood samples had more total productive templates and roughly 8.4-fold more unique clonotypes than tumor samples.

The CDR3 numbers 17 residues from cysteine through phenylalanine. Only the CDR3 DNA is retained, 51 bases long and in frame from the first base. CDR1 MDHEN and CDR2 SYDVKM were looked up in the germline V gene. V lost 4 bases and J lost 0 bases; the stretch between them is 16 bases long. The immunoSEQ hsTCRB kit was used to amplify TCR beta CDR3 regions from genomic DNA. An Illumina HiSeq system was used for high-throughput TRB CDR3 sequencing. Per the original workflow: The immunoSEQ software was used to analyze sequencing reads, and nonproductive sequences containing premature stops or frame-shifts were excluded. Clonality of the repertoire was calculated as one minus Shannon entropy normalized by log2 of the number of unique productive sequences. TCRdb carries this immuneACCESS record with in-frame sequences only. Its versions omit some clonotypes, under half of them owing to an unresolved V gene in the studies checked, with the rest unexplained. V, J and clone size reflect that table, while D and trimming were determined from the DNA. This sample has over 100,000 clones in its table, and about 96% of those were observed once. Of the sample, around 3.2% falls within the top ten clones.

A word on this clone: No cognate antigen has been identified for it. No per-base quality is available; no much larger clone lies one base away.

The selected pancreatic ductal adenocarcinoma patients had received surgery without neoadjuvant therapy. Peripheral blood was collected in heparin tubes, and PBMCs were isolated by histopaque density gradient and cryopreserved in around 10% DMSO. The DNeasy Blood and Tissue Kit, with Proteinase K and RNase treatment, was used to extract genomic DNA from over 5 PBMC specimens and 9 flash-frozen tumor specimens. Sequencing was performed on PBMCs. This clonotype was sampled from a human donor with pancreatic ductal adenocarcinoma. The V gene is TRBV28 and the J gene is TRBJ1-5; the best D guess is TRBD1, with 6 bases matching. The base sequence is TGTGCCAGCAGTTCTCGACAGGCAACCGATAGCAATCAGCCCCAGCATTTT. Its protein reads: CASSSRQATDSNQPQHF.